The 18 T cell receptor beta chains given below trace back to one sample, sequenced in a study of cytomegalovirus exposure and HLA in healthy donors. The assay was immunoSEQ multiplex PCR, and TCRdb's table has in-frame clones only and misses some. In the table there are 150,000 to 180,000 clones, 65% to 90% of which are singletons. Sequencing input: PBMCs. These receptors all stem from a man younger than 35 in good health and CMV-seropositive.

The DNA of the CDR3 is TGTGCCATCAGCGCGGGGGGGAGCTCCTACGAGCAGTACTTC. Protein sequence: CAISAGGSSYEQYF. This chain joins TRBV10-3 and TRBJ2-7, with 9 bases that match TRBD2. Looked up from germline, CDR1 is ENHRY and CDR2 is SYGVKD. With V trimmed by 6 bases and J by 0 bases, 3 bases remained unmatched. This CDR3 is built from 14 residues.

The V call is TRBV7-2, the J call TRBJ1-3, with 10 bases that match TRBD1. CDR1 and CDR2 (germline): SGHTA, FQGNSA. Trimming took 1 base from V and 0 from J; bases not matched to a gene: 3. This CDR3 contains 17 residues. In DNA, the CDR3 is TGTGCCAGCAGCTTAGAGGACAGGGGGTACTCTGGAAACACCATATATTTT. It specifies CASSLEDRGYSGNTIYF. The entire variable domain, with the rest obtained from reference TRBV7-2 and TRBJ1-3, is as follows: GAGVSQSPSNKVTEKGKDVELRCDPISGHTALYWYRQSLGQGLEFLIYFQGNSAPDKSGLPSDRFSAERTGGSVSTLTIQRTQQEDSAVYLCASSLEDRGYSGNTIYFGEGSWLTVV.

This chain uses TRBV15 with TRBJ2-7, with TRBD1 matching over 7 bases. Germline CDR1 LNHNV, CDR2 YYDKDF (reference sequence). The V and J ends lost 3 bases and 7 bases, in that order; junction bases with no gene match: 6. This CDR3 has 13 amino acids. DNA of the CDR3: TGTGCCACCAGCAGCAGTACAGGGGATGAGCAGTACTTC. Encoded protein: CATSSSTGDEQYF.

This chain uses TRBV6-5 with TRBJ1-5, with D possibly being TRBD1 (5 bases). The ends were cut back, 6 bases at V and 1 base at J, with 10 bases in the middle. The V gene's germline CDR1 is MNHEY and CDR2 SVGAGI. CDR3 length: 14 residues. The CDR3 is CASRGQRSNQPQHF. The CDR3 region has the DNA TGTGCCAGCAGGGGGCAGAGGAGCAATCAGCCCCAGCATTTT.

This clone was seen a handful of times. V gene TRBV5-1 combines with J gene TRBJ1-1; D gene uncertain. The V gene's germline CDR1 is SGHRS and CDR2 YFSETQ. V gave up 1 base and J gave up 7 bases, with 8 bases separating them. The CDR3 loop spans 12 amino acids. CDR3 in DNA: TGCGCCAGCAGCTTGAACAGCCGTGAAGCTTTCTTT. Translation gives CASSLNSREAFF.

This chain connects TRBV4-3 to TRBJ2-3, with TRBD2 matching over 9 bases. J gave up 0 bases and V 4 bases, and 2 bases lay outside the gene matches. This CDR3 spans 15 amino acids. Germline CDR1 LGHNA, CDR2 YSLEER. CDR3 sequence reads: CASSPSGASTDTQYF. The CDR3 region has the DNA TGCGCCAGCAGCCCTAGCGGGGCTAGCACAGATACGCAGTATTTT.

This clone has only a few counts. The chain combines TRBV7-2 with TRBJ1-5; TRBD1 aligns across 7 bases. The CDR3 loop spans 17 amino acids. Per germline, CDR1 SGHTA and CDR2 FQGNSA. V shed 3 bases and J 5 bases; nucleotides not matched to a gene: 13. The CDR3 reads CASSFKLDRQGYQPQHF. The CDR3, as DNA: TGTGCCAGCAGCTTCAAACTGGATCGACAGGGATATCAGCCCCAGCATTTT.

The chain employs TRBV27 and TRBJ2-5, with D possibly being TRBD1 (5 bases). The J call is doubtful: the DNA matches TRBJ2-7 better. The CDR3 contains 14 residues. The germline V gene encodes CDR1 MNHEY and CDR2 SMNVEV (reference sequence). CDR3 loop: CASSRQTSTYEQYF. The CDR3 DNA sequence: TGTGCCAGCAGTCGACAGACCAGTACCTACGAGCAGTACTTC.

The chain uses TRBV5-1 and TRBJ1-4, with D perhaps matching TRBD1 (5 bases). Germline-derived CDR1 and CDR2 are SGHRS and YFSETQ. V was pared by 0 bases and J by 3 bases, with 9 bases between. This CDR3 spans 15 amino acids. The CDR3, as DNA: TGCGCCAGCAGCTTGGGACAGACGTCTAATGAAAAACTGTTTTTT. Its translation: CASSLGQTSNEKLFF. Combining the CDR3 with reference TRBV5-1 and TRBJ1-4 gives the whole variable domain KAGVTQTPRYLIKTRGQQVTLSCSPISGHRSVSWYQQTPGQGLQFLFEYFSETQRNKGNFPGRFSGRQFSNSRSEMNVSTLELGDSALYLCASSLGQTSNEKLFFGSGTQLSVL.

The chain combines TRBV7-9 with TRBJ2-1; the match to TRBD1 covers 8 bases. V shed 5 bases, J shed 4 bases, and the junction held 10 bases outside the gene matches. The CDR3 contains 16 residues. Germline lookup yields CDR1 SEHNR and CDR2 FQNEAQ (reference sequence). The CDR3 loop reads CASSQPGYRGYNEQFF. The CDR3 nucleotides read TGTGCCAGCAGCCAACCCGGCTACAGGGGGTACAATGAGCAGTTCTTC.

The chain is built from TRBV5-1 and TRBJ2-2; D is unclear. The CDR3 runs to 15 residues. The V gene's germline CDR1 is SGHRS and CDR2 YFSETQ. V was trimmed by 0 bases and J by 0 bases, leaving 6 bases between them. The CDR3, as DNA: TGCGCCAGCAGCTTGGGACAATCGAACACCGGGGAGCTGTTTTTT. This encodes CASSLGQSNTGELFF.

The V call is TRBV5-8, the J call TRBJ2-5; a possible D gene is TRBD2 (5 bases). The CDR3 length is 12 residues. Germline V lookup: CDR1 SGHTS, CDR2 YDEGEE. Trimming removed 5 bases from V and 5 bases from J, with 10 bases in between. The CDR3 spells CASRAAPETQYF. The CDR3 DNA is TGTGCCAGCAGAGCGGCTCCGGAGACCCAGTACTTC.

The chain links TRBV7-3 to TRBJ2-2; 9 bases fit TRBD1. V was pared by 0 bases and J by 4 bases, with 0 bases of the junction left unmatched. Germline V gives CDR1 SGHTA, CDR2 FQGTGA. This CDR3 is built from 15 residues. CDR3 region: CASSLTTGGTGELFF. The CDR3 DNA reads as TGTGCCAGCAGCTTAACGACAGGGGGCACCGGGGAGCTGTTTTTT.

The chain joins TRBV18 to TRBJ1-6; 7 positions agree with TRBD1. CDR1 and CDR2 (germline): KGHSH, LQKENI. The CDR3 loop spans 14 amino acids. The V segment lost 4 bases and the J segment 7 bases; nucleotides outside the gene matches: 4. Here the CDR3 reads CASSLTGENSPLHF. The CDR3 DNA follows: TGTGCCAGCTCACTAACAGGGGAAAATTCACCCCTCCACTTT.

The chain has TRBV6-5 and TRBJ2-2; D remains unclear. The CDR3 runs 13 residues. Looked up from germline, CDR1 is MNHEY and CDR2 is SVGAGI. Trimming removed 2 bases from V and 3 bases from J, with 4 bases in between. The CDR3 sequence is CASSYGHTGELFF. CDR3 coding DNA: TGTGCCAGCAGTTACGGCCACACCGGGGAGCTGTTTTTT.

The J gene is TRBJ2-1, the V gene TRBV7-3, with D perhaps TRBD2 (5 bases). Germline V CDR1 and CDR2: SGHTA, FQGTGA. V lost 2 bases and J 8 bases, leaving 10 bases between the germline ends. There are 13 residues in the CDR3. The DNA for the CDR3 is TGTGCCAGCAGCTTAGGGTTGAGGGATGAGCAGTTCTTC. Its protein is CASSLGLRDEQFF.

The chain links TRBV4-3 to TRBJ2-2, with D possibly TRBD1 on 5 matching bases. The CDR3 covers 16 residues. CDR1 and CDR2 (germline): LGHNA, YSLEER. Trimming pared 0 bases from V and 4 bases from J, leaving 12 bases between. CDR3 nucleotide sequence: TGCGCCAGCAGCCAAGACTCCAGGGTCGGCACCGGGGAGCTGTTTTTT. Protein product: CASSQDSRVGTGELFF.

The chain joins TRBV2 to TRBJ2-3, with TRBD2 as a possible D gene (7 bases). Trimming removed 11 bases from V and 2 bases from J, with 20 bases in between. From germline, CDR1 is SNHLY and CDR2 FYNNEI. The CDR3 is made up of 15 amino acids. The DNA for the CDR3 is TGTGCCTGCCAGCTGCAGGGGACTACCACAGATACGCAGTATTTT. Protein sequence: CACQLQGTTTDTQYF.